These 26 T cell receptor beta chains were sequenced from one sample in a study of blood T cell repertoires in COVID-19. Profiled with immunoSEQ multiplex PCR; TCRdb holds only in-frame clones, not every one. This table has a few hundred thousand clones, around 87% appearing once. Sequencing was performed on PBMCs or T cells enriched from blood (not recorded which). Receptors were obtained from a young man who had been exposed to COVID-19.

This chain links TRBV19 with TRBJ2-7; D might be TRBD1 (6 bases). Trimming took off 3 bases at V and 9 bases at J, with 18 bases between the two ends. Per germline, CDR1 LNHDA and CDR2 SQIVND (reference sequence). This CDR3 contains 14 residues. The CDR3 coding sequence is TGTGCCAGTAGTATTCGGACAGCCCGTGGTAGGCAGTACTTC. It encodes CASSIRTARGRQYF.

The chain has TRBV12-3 or TRBV12-4 and TRBJ2-5, with TRBD2 as a possible D gene (6 bases). V was clipped by 3 bases and J by 5 bases, with 10 bases between them. The CDR3 sequence is 13 residues long. CDR3 protein: CASSFSEGETQYF. As DNA, the CDR3 is TGTGCCAGCAGTTTTTCGGAGGGGGAGACCCAGTACTTC.

V usage is TRBV6-2 or TRBV6-3 and J usage is TRBJ2-3; 9 nucleotides line up with TRBD2. CDR3 length: 16 amino acids. Germline V CDR1 and CDR2: MNHEY, SVGEGT. Trimming at V came to 3 bases and at J to 2 bases, leaving 6 bases not matched to a gene. The CDR3 is CASSYASGANTDTQYF. The CDR3 DNA reads TGTGCCAGCAGTTATGCTAGCGGGGCCAACACAGATACGCAGTATTTT.

The chain links TRBV4-3 to TRBJ2-1; D is perhaps TRBD1 (6 bases). The CDR3 is 16 residues long. Per germline, CDR1 LGHNA and CDR2 YSLEER. Trimming pared 4 bases from V and 9 bases from J, leaving 22 bases between. The CDR3 region is CASSPLPDIQGSEQFF. The CDR3 bases are TGCGCCAGCAGCCCGCTACCCGACATACAGGGTTCTGAGCAGTTCTTC.

This clone has a single count. This rearrangement joins TRBV24-1 to TRBJ1-1; D is undetermined. The CDR3 sequence is 20 residues long. Germline CDR1 reads KGHDR; CDR2 reads SFDVKD. V dropped 0 bases and J dropped 5 bases, with 27 bases sitting between them. The CDR3 here is CATSDLGPQSGSGTVTEAFF. CDR3 bases: TGTGCCACCAGTGATTTGGGGCCTCAATCAGGTTCCGGAACGGTTACTGAAGCTTTCTTT.

V and J are TRBV14 and TRBJ2-3; 7 bases match TRBD2. Germline-derived CDR1 and CDR2 are SGHDN and FVKESK. This CDR3 is built from 15 residues. Trimming took 5 bases from V and 5 from J; bases not matched to a gene: 10. The chain's CDR3 is CASSFARGVKDTQYF. The DNA of the CDR3 is TGTGCCAGCAGCTTCGCCCGGGGGGTTAAAGATACGCAGTATTTT.

The rearrangement joins TRBV18 to TRBJ2-7; D might be TRBD1 (5 bases). V lost 3 bases, J lost 6 bases, and 12 bases lay in between. Per germline, CDR1 KGHSH and CDR2 LQKENI. The CDR3 contains 13 residues. CDR3 loop: CASSPAGQGEQYF. The CDR3 nucleotides are TGTGCCAGCTCACCCGCAGGGCAGGGCGAGCAGTACTTC. Variable domain in full (rest from reference TRBV18 and TRBJ2-7): NAGVMQNPRHLVRRRGQEARLRCSPMKGHSHVYWYRQLPEEGLKFMVYLQKENIIDESGMPKERFSAEFPKEGPSILRIQQVVRGDSAAYFCASSPAGQGEQYFGPGTRLTVT.

The CDR3 coding sequence is TGTGCCAGCAGCTTAGGTTGGTCAGGGGGCACAGATACGCAGTATTTT. Protein sequence: CASSLGWSGGTDTQYF. The rearrangement joins TRBV7-8 to TRBJ2-3; maybe TRBD1 (6 bases). Per germline, CDR1 SGHVS and CDR2 FQNEAQ. V lost 1 base, J lost 1 base, and 12 bases lay in between. This CDR3 spans 16 amino acids.

This clone appeared a single time. V usage is TRBV9 and J usage is TRBJ2-1; no reliable D call. The CDR3 totals 15 residues. Germline assignment: CDR1 SGDLS and CDR2 YYNGEE. Trimming took off 0 bases at V and 2 bases at J, with 9 bases between the two ends. CDR3 bases: TGTGCCAGCAGCGTAGTTCTAGAGGCCTACAATGAGCAGTTCTTC. Its protein product is CASSVVLEAYNEQFF.

J is TRBJ1-5 and V is TRBV24-1, with D perhaps TRBD1 (5 bases). Germline CDR1 and CDR2: KGHDR and SFDVKD. The V and J ends lost 2 bases and 4 bases respectively, with 17 bases between them. This CDR3 is built from 17 residues. Written as DNA, the CDR3 is TGTGCCACCAGTGATTCCCCTCGACAGAAAAGAAATCAGCCCCAGCATTTT. Translated, it gives CATSDSPRQKRNQPQHF.

Here the CDR3 reads CASSFPPSWSHNEQFF. CDR3 in DNA: TGTGCCAGCAGCTTCCCTCCTAGTTGGTCCCATAATGAGCAGTTCTTC. The rearrangement joins TRBV7-6 to TRBJ2-1; D not certain. The V gene's germline CDR1 is SGHVS and CDR2 FNYEAQ. V was cut by 3 bases and J by 7 bases, with 19 bases left in between. The CDR3 runs to 16 residues.

The rearrangement links TRBV5-6 to TRBJ2-2, with TRBD1 as a possible D gene (5 bases). CDR3 size: 13 residues. Germline V gene sequence: CDR1 SGHDT, CDR2 YYEEEE. Trimming took off 5 bases at V and 6 bases at J, with 11 bases between the two ends. This CDR3 reads CASSSTVPGELFF. CDR3 sequence (DNA): TGTGCCAGCAGTTCGACAGTCCCCGGGGAGCTGTTTTTT.

The CDR3 reads CASSFGQGGGLKQYF. CDR3 nucleotide sequence: TGTGCCAGCAGCTTCGGACAGGGTGGGGGTTTGAAGCAGTACTTC. The genes are TRBV5-5 and TRBJ2-7, with 8 bases that match TRBD1. V lost 2 bases to trimming and J lost 8 bases; unmatched junction nucleotides: 12. This CDR3 has 15 amino acids. Germline CDR1 SGHKS, CDR2 YYEKEE (reference sequence).

V usage is TRBV5-4 and J usage is TRBJ2-5, with 12 bases identical to TRBD2. Germline CDR1 SGHNT, CDR2 YYREEE (reference sequence). The CDR3 loop spans 16 amino acids. With 3 bases clipped from V and 2 bases from J, the junction kept 5 bases outside the gene matches. This CDR3 reads CASSSGLAGTQETQYF. The CDR3 nucleotides are TGTGCCAGCAGCTCAGGACTAGCGGGGACGCAAGAGACCCAGTACTTC.

The genes are TRBV4-1 and TRBJ1-6; D is unresolved. Trimming left V 0 bases short and J 5 bases short, with 11 bases between. Germline loops: CDR1 MGHRA, CDR2 YSYEKL. This CDR3 spans 16 amino acids. CDR3 sequence (DNA): TGCGCCAGCAGCCAAGATGGGCCAGCAAATAATTCACCCCTCCACTTT. It codes for CASSQDGPANNSPLHF.

This clone has a single count. The chain uses TRBV30 and TRBJ1-4; D remains ambiguous. The CDR3 length is 12 residues. Germline lookup yields CDR1 GTSNPN and CDR2 SVGIG (reference sequence). Between the trimmed V and J ends, which lost 3 bases and 8 bases, there was a span of 10 bases. The CDR3 protein is CAWRDSGEKLFF. Here the CDR3 DNA reads TGTGCCTGGAGGGACTCCGGGGAAAAACTGTTTTTT.

The table lists this clone with a count of one. This chain uses TRBV11-2 with TRBJ2-2; tentatively, D is TRBD2 (5 bases). V was trimmed by 8 bases and J by 7 bases, leaving 11 bases between them. The CDR3 covers 12 residues. The germline CDR1 and CDR2 sequences are SGHAT and FQNNGV. The CDR3 spells CASGYGLGELFF. In DNA form, the CDR3 reads TGTGCCAGCGGGTATGGACTCGGGGAGCTGTTTTTT. Supplemented by reference TRBV11-2 and TRBJ2-2, the full variable domain reads EAGVAQSPRYKIIEKRQSVAFWCNPISGHATLYWYQQILGQGPKLLIQFQNNGVVDDSQLPKDRFSAERLKGVDSTLKIQPAKLEDSAVYLCASGYGLGELFFGEGSRLTVL.

This chain joins TRBV6-5 and TRBJ2-5, with D maybe TRBD1 (5 bases). Germline CDR1 MNHEY, CDR2 SVGAGI. Trimming took 2 bases from V and 5 from J, leaving 9 bases between them. The CDR3 contains 13 residues. CDR3 in DNA: TGTGCCAGCAGTTACGGCAGGGTGGAGACCCAGTACTTC. Translated: CASSYGRVETQYF.

The table lists this clone with a count of one. V gene TRBV5-1 combines with J gene TRBJ1-3, with D possibly matching TRBD1 (6 bases). V was shortened by 0 bases and J by 2 bases, with 9 bases between the two germline ends. Germline CDR1 SGHRS, CDR2 YFSETQ. CDR3 size: 15 residues. The CDR3: CASSLEGVPGNTIYF. The CDR3 region has the DNA TGCGCCAGCAGCTTGGAGGGGGTGCCTGGAAACACCATATATTTT.

The J gene is TRBJ1-1, the V gene TRBV19, with 10 bases identical to TRBD1. The V gene's germline CDR1 is LNHDA and CDR2 SQIVND (reference sequence). CDR3 size: 14 residues. V shed 4 bases and J 3 bases; nucleotides not matched to a gene: 2. This CDR3 is CASSTGQGYTEAFF. As DNA, the CDR3 is TGTGCCAGTAGTACGGGACAGGGGTACACTGAAGCTTTCTTT.

This rearrangement joins TRBV4-1 to TRBJ2-7; 10 bases map to TRBD1. CDR3 size: 16 residues. Germline CDR1 MGHRA, CDR2 YSYEKL. Germline trimming cut 6 bases from V and 7 bases from J; bases unmatched to any gene: 15. The CDR3 sequence: CASSPPGGTGVGEQYF. The CDR3 region has the DNA TGCGCCAGCAGTCCCCCTGGTGGGACAGGGGTAGGGGAGCAGTACTTC.

The rearrangement uses TRBV7-9 and TRBJ1-2; 7 bases agree with TRBD1. V gave up 4 bases and J gave up 4 bases; unmatched junction bases: 12. In germline, CDR1 is SEHNR, CDR2 FQNEAQ (reference sequence). This CDR3 comprises 16 residues. CDR3 amino acids: CASSSSGGLGFYGYTF. The CDR3 DNA is TGTGCCAGCAGCTCCTCAGGGGGACTCGGATTCTATGGCTACACCTTC.

This clone showed up just once. The V gene is TRBV2, the J gene TRBJ2-7; a weak D match, TRBD2 (5 bases). V was shortened by 3 bases and J by 2 bases, with 8 bases between the two germline ends. The CDR3 runs 13 residues. The germline CDR1 and CDR2 sequences are SNHLY and FYNNEI. Here the CDR3 reads CASSDGVPYEQYF. The CDR3 region has the DNA TGTGCCAGCAGTGACGGGGTCCCCTACGAGCAGTACTTC.

This clone was seen once. CDR3 sequence: CASSAEVGGTNEKLFF. The CDR3 nucleotides read TGTGCCAGCAGCGCCGAGGTGGGAGGAACTAATGAAAAACTGTTTTTT. The chain recombines TRBV9 with TRBJ1-4; D is unresolved. The germline V and J ends were trimmed by 3 bases and 1 base, with 13 bases remaining between them. This CDR3 is built from 16 residues. Germline V gene sequence: CDR1 SGDLS, CDR2 YYNGEE.

J is TRBJ2-5 and V is TRBV5-1, with 12 bases that match TRBD2. V was clipped by 4 bases and J by 0 bases; unmatched bases: 10. This CDR3 has 18 amino acids. CDR1 and CDR2 from the germline V gene are SGHRS and YFSETQ. The DNA of the CDR3 is TGCGCCAGCAGCCCGGGAGGTCTAGCGGGGGGGTACCAAGAGACCCAGTACTTC. This translates into CASSPGGLAGGYQETQYF.

About this clone itself: Other DNA sequences in this specimen translate into the identical CDR3. V is TRBV12-3 or TRBV12-4 and J is TRBJ2-5; D is perhaps TRBD2 (5 bases). V was cut by 2 bases and J by 4 bases, with 8 bases left in between. The CDR3 is made up of 13 amino acids. The CDR3 DNA sequence: TGTGCCAGCAGTTTACTTCGGGGAGAGACCCAGTACTTC. Amino acid sequence: CASSLLRGETQYF.